Below are 9 T cell receptor beta chains sequenced from a single sample in a study of technical replicates of blood from a few donors. Some clones are missing from TCRdb's copy, which holds only in-frame ones; the method was immunoSEQ multiplex PCR. This sample has approximately 77,000 clones; approximately 94% occur once, and the top ten carry 0.3% to 0.45%. The sample consisted of T cells isolated from PBMCs. All receptors derive from a human donor in good health.

The chain employs TRBV28 and TRBJ2-3; TRBD2 is a possible D gene (6 bases). In germline, CDR1 is MDHEN, CDR2 SYDVKM. The CDR3 runs to 17 residues. V lost 8 bases and J lost 1, with 22 bases in between. The CDR3 nucleotides read TGTGCCAGCCCGCCCTACCTCGGGAGAGATGGCACAGATACGCAGTATTTT. This gives the protein CASPPYLGRDGTDTQYF.

V usage is TRBV10-3 and J usage is TRBJ2-3, with a possible D match to TRBD2 (6 bases). V was clipped by 3 bases and J by 14 bases, with 15 bases between them. Per germline, CDR1 ENHRY and CDR2 SYGVKD. The CDR3 consists of 12 residues. This CDR3 reads CAISDGGDSSYF. CDR3 nucleotide sequence: TGTGCCATCAGTGATGGAGGGGATTCCTCGTATTTT.

The genes are TRBV4-1 and TRBJ2-7; the match to TRBD2 covers 11 bases. Germline trimming cut 3 bases from V and 1 base from J; bases unmatched to any gene: 2. This CDR3 is 15 amino acids long. CDR1 is MGHRA, CDR2 YSYEKL, per germline. The CDR3: CASSHGTSGSYEQYF. The CDR3 DNA reads as TGCGCCAGCAGCCACGGGACTAGCGGATCCTACGAGCAGTACTTC.

The chain employs TRBV5-1 and TRBJ2-7, with 9 bases identical to TRBD2. The V segment lost 0 bases and the J segment 9 bases; nucleotides outside the gene matches: 13. The CDR3 totals 16 residues. From germline, CDR1 is SGHRS and CDR2 YFSETQ. The CDR3 DNA is TGCGCCAGCAGCTTGGCCTCTGCGGGAGGGCCGATAAGGCAGTACTTC. Translated: CASSLASAGGPIRQYF.

This clone was seen a few times. The chain's CDR3 is CASSLFSQSYEQYF. The CDR3 nucleotides are TGTGCCAGCAGCTTATTTTCACAATCCTACGAGCAGTACTTC. This chain uses TRBV7-6 with TRBJ2-7; D remains unclear. V lost 2 bases and J lost 1, with 9 bases in between. The V gene's germline CDR1 is SGHVS and CDR2 FNYEAQ. This CDR3 has 14 residues.

This rearrangement joins TRBV5-5 to TRBJ2-2; 11 bases are shared with TRBD2. V shed 0 bases, J shed 7 bases, and the junction held 2 bases outside the gene matches. Germline loops: CDR1 SGHKS, CDR2 YYEKEE (reference sequence). The CDR3 is made up of 15 amino acids. The DNA for the CDR3 is TGTGCCAGCAGCTTGGGACTAGCGGGAAGCGGGGAGCTGTTTTTT. It is translated as CASSLGLAGSGELFF.

This chain connects TRBV7-8 to TRBJ2-1, with TRBD2 matching over 7 bases. This CDR3 has 14 residues. V dropped 8 bases and J dropped 7; count of bases not matched to a gene: 11. The germline V gene has CDR1 SGHVS and CDR2 FQNEAQ. The CDR3 DNA sequence: TGTGCCAGCGAAAACCCGTATAGCGGGAATGAGCAGTTCTTC. Its protein is CASENPYSGNEQFF. Full variable domain (rest looked up from reference TRBV7-8 and TRBJ2-1): GAGVSQSPRYKVAKRGQDVALRCDPISGHVSLFWYQQALGQGPEFLTYFQNEAQLDKSGLPSDRFFAERPEGSVSTLKIQRTQQEDSAVYLCASENPYSGNEQFFGPGTRLTVL.

This chain links TRBV6-5 with TRBJ1-2; the D is unclear. The CDR3 runs 14 residues. The germline V gene encodes CDR1 MNHEY and CDR2 SVGAGI. Trimming removed 0 bases from V and 6 bases from J, with 11 bases in between. CDR3 region: CASSYSRSRDGYTF. As DNA, the CDR3 is TGTGCCAGCAGTTACTCGAGATCGAGGGATGGCTACACCTTC.

The J gene is TRBJ1-2, the V gene TRBV5-1, with 11 bases fitting TRBD1. This CDR3 spans 15 amino acids. Germline assignment: CDR1 SGHRS and CDR2 YFSETQ. Trimming took 4 bases from V and 5 from J; bases not matched to a gene: 7. CDR3 loop: CASSSGQGARYGYTF. CDR3 coding DNA: TGCGCCAGCAGCAGCGGACAGGGGGCCCGTTATGGCTACACCTTC.